The clone carrying this T cell receptor beta chain was found once. The protocol was immunoSEQ multiplex PCR, while the TCRdb copy is restricted to in-frame clones and leaves out a portion. Of 95,000 to 100,000 clones listed, 96% were seen once; the top ten hold approximately 0.2%. Germline V gives CDR1 SGDLS, CDR2 YYNGEE. This CDR3 has 16 amino acids. The V and J ends lost 4 bases and 1 base, in that order; junction bases with no gene match: 6. This record belongs to a study of technical replicates of blood from a handful of donors. This rearrangement joins TRBV9 to TRBJ2-2, with 8 bases that match TRBD1. The TCR sequence derives from a human donor in good health. The sample consisted of T cells isolated from PBMCs. The chain's CDR3 is CASSSRTGMNTGELFF. The DNA for the CDR3 is TGTGCCAGCAGCTCACGGACAGGGATGAACACCGGGGAGCTGTTTTTT.